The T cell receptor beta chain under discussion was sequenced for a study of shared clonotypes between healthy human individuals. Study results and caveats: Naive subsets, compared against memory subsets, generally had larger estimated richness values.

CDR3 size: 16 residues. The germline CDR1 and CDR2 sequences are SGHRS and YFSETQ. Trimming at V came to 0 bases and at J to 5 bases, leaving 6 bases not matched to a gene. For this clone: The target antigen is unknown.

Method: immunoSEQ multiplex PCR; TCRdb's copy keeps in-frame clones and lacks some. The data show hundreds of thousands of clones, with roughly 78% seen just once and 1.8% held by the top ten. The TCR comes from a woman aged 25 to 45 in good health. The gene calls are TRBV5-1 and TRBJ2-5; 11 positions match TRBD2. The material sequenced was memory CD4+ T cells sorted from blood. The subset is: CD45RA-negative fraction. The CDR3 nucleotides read TGCGCCAGCAGCTTGGGTACTAGCGGGAGCCGGGAGACCCAGTACTTC. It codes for CASSLGTSGSRETQYF.